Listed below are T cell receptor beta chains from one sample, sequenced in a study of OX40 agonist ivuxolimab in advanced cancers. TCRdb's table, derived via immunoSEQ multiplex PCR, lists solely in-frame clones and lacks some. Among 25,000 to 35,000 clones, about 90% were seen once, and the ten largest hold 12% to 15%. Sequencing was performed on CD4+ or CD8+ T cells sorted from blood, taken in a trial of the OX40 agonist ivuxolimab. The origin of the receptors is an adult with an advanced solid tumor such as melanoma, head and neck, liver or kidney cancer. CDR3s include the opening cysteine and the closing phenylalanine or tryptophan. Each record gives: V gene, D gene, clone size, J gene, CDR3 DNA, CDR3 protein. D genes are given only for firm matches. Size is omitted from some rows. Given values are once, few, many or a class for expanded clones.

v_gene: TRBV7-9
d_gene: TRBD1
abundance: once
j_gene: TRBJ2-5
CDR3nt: TGTGCCAGCAGCTCTCGACAGGGGCAAGAGACCCAGTACTTC
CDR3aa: CASSSRQGQETQYF

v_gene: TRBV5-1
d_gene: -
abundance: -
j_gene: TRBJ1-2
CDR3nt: TGCGCCAGCAGTCCGGTGAACGGAAACTATGGCTACACCTTC
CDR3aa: CASSPVNGNYGYTF

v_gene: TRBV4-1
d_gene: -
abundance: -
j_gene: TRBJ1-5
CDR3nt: TGCGCCAGCAGCCAAGATGAGGGGGAACAGCCCCAGCATTTT
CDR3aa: CASSQDEGEQPQHF

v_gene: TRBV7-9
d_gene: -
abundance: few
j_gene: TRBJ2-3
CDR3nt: TGTGCCAGCAGCTCTTATGCGGAGGCAGATACGCAGTATTTT
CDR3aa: CASSSYAEADTQYF

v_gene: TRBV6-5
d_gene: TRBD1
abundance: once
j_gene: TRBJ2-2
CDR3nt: TGTGCCAGCAGTAGGGACAGCTGGACCGGGGAGCTGTTTTTT
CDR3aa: CASSRDSWTGELFF

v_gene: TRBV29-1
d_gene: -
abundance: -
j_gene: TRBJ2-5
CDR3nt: TGCAGCGCCGTAAAGGGTTACGGGGGTCAAGAGACCCAGTACTTC
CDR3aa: CSAVKGYGGQETQYF

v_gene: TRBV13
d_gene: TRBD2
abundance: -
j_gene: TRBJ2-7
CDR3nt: TGTGCCAGCAGCTCACAACAATGGACTAGCGGTACTTCCTACGAGCAGTACTTC
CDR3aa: CASSSQQWTSGTSYEQYF

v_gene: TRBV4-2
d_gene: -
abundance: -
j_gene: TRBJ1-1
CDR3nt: TGTGCCAGCAGCCACCGCGGTGACACTGAAGCTTTCTTT
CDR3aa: CASSHRGDTEAFF

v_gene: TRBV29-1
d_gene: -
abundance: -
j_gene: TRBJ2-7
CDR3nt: TGCAGCGTCCGTAGCTCCTACGAGCAGTACTTC
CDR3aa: CSVRSSYEQYF

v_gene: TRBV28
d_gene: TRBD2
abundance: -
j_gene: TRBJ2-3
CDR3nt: TGTGCCAGCAGTTTTCCGGGACTAGTCGTGAGCACAGATACGCAGTATTTT
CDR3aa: CASSFPGLVVSTDTQYF

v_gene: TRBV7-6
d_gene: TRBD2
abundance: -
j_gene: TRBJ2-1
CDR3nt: TGTGCCAGCAGCCCGACTAGCGGGAGCGATGAGCAGTTCTTC
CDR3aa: CASSPTSGSDEQFF

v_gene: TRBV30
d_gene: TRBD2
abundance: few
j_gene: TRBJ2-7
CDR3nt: TGTGCCTGGAGTCCTCACATCGGGGTAGCGGGGACCTACGAGCAGTACTTC
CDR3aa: CAWSPHIGVAGTYEQYF

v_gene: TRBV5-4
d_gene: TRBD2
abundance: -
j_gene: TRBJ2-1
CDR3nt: TGTGCCAGCAGCTACAAAACGGGACTAGCGGGGTTCACCCGCTACAATGAGCAGTTCTTC
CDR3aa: CASSYKTGLAGFTRYNEQFF

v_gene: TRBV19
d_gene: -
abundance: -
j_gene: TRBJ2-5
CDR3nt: TGTGCCAGTAGTAAGATTCAAAGGGAAGAGACCCAGTACTTC
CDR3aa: CASSKIQREETQYF

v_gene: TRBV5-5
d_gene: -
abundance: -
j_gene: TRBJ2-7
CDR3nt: TGTGCCAGCAGCTTGCGCAGCACCTACGAGCAGTACTTC
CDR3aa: CASSLRSTYEQYF

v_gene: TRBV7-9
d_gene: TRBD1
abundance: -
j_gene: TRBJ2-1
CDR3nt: TGTGCCAGCAGCCCTTACGGGACAGGGTTTAACTATGAGCAGTTCTTC
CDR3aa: CASSPYGTGFNYEQFF

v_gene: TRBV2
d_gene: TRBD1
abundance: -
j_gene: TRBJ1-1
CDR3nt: TGTGCCAGCAGTTCCTCGAGGGGACAGGAAGCTTTCTTT
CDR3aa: CASSSSRGQEAFF

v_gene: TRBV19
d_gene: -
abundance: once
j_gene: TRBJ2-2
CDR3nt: TGTGCCAGTAGTACCCTCAGTATGGGCGCGAACACCGGGGAGCTGTTTTTT
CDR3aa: CASSTLSMGANTGELFF

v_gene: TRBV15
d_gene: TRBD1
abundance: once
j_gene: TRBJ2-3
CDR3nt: TGTGCCACCAGCAGGACAGGGGGGTGGACAGATACGCAGTATTTT
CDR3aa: CATSRTGGWTDTQYF

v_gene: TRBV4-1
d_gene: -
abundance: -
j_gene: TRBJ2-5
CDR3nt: TGCGCCAGCAGCCCCGGACGGGACTCCCGACTCAAACAAGAGACCCAGTACTTC
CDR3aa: CASSPGRDSRLKQETQYF

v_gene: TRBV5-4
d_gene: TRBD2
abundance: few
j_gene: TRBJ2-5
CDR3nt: TGTGCCAGCAGCTTGTTGCGGGAGCAGGGAGAGACCCAGTACTTC
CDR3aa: CASSLLREQGETQYF

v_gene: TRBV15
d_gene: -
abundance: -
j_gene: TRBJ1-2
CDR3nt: TGTGCCACCAGCATAACACAGACTAACTATGGCTACACCTTC
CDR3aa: CATSITQTNYGYTF

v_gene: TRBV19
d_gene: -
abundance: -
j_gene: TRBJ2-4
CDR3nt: TGTGCCAGTAGTAGGGGAGCGGGTTCGGACATTCAGTACTTC
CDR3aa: CASSRGAGSDIQYF

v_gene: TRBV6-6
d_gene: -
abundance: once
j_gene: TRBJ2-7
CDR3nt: TGTGCCAGCAGTTACAGAGGCAGGGCCGACGAGCAGTACTTC
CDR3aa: CASSYRGRADEQYF

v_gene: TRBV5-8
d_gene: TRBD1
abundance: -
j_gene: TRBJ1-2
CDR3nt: TGTGCCAGCAGCCCCGATACAGGGGGCTTCTATGGCTACACCTTC
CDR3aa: CASSPDTGGFYGYTF

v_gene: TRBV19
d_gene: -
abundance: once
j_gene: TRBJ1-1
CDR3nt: TGTGCCAGTACGAAAGCCCTTTTAACTGAAGCTTTCTTT
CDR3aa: CASTKALLTEAFF

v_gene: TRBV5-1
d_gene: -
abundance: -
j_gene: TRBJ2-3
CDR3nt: TGCGCCAGCAGCCCGGACGCGGATACGCAGTATTTT
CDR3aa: CASSPDADTQYF

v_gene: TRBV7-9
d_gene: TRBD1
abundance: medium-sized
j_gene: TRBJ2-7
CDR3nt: TGTGCCAGCAGCTCCGGGACAGCTACCTACGAGCAGTACTTC
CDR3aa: CASSSGTATYEQYF

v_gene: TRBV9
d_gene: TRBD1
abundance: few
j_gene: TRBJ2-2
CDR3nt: TGTGCCAGCAGCGATTGGGGACAGGGGGCGCCCACCGGGGAGCTGTTTTTT
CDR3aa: CASSDWGQGAPTGELFF

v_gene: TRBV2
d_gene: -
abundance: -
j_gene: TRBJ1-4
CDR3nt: TGTGCCAGCAGTGAGTGGAGGAATAATGAAAAACTGTTTTTT
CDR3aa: CASSEWRNNEKLFF

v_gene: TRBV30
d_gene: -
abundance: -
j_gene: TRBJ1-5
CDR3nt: TGTGCCTGGAGTACAGGTTATAGCAATCAGCCCCAGCATTTT
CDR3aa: CAWSTGYSNQPQHF

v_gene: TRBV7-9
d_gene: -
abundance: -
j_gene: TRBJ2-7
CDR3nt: TGTGCCAGCAGCTTAGCCTATATGACTGTGTATCCGTCCTACGAGCAGTACTTC
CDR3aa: CASSLAYMTVYPSYEQYF